The clone carrying this TCR beta chain was observed at least ten times. Its antigen remains unknown. CDR3 length equals 12 residues. V lost 0 bases and J lost 5, with 7 bases in between. Germline V gives CDR1 GTSNPN, CDR2 SVGIG (reference sequence). The data were obtained in a study of T cells in Graves' hyperthyroidism and ophthalmopathy. General study findings and limits: The model's output predicted ophthalmopathy at a median of 6.5 months prior to onset.

Authors of the study amplified TCR beta CDR3 regions from RNA transcripts. When the TCR CDR3 underwent first-round RT-PCR, the HTBI primer set was used. TCRdb itself ran the multiplex PCR reads through MiXCR, one entry per CDR3 protein. The sample shows fewer than 650,000 distinct CDR3 sequences, around 50% of them seen only once. The sequenced material came from peripheral blood or thyroid tissue (not recorded which). The V gene is TRBV30, the J gene TRBJ1-2; D is unresolved. This receptor was identified in an adult woman with Graves' disease, either hyperthyroidism or ophthalmopathy (not recorded which). The CDR3 here is CAWSVRGYGYTF. CDR3 DNA: TGTGCCTGGAGTGTACGTGGTTATGGCTACACCTTC.